This TCR beta chain was recovered during a study of beta chain features in type 1 diabetes. Reverse transcribing all isolated RNA meant expressed TCRB transcripts were sequenced. Repertoires were generated with immunoSEQ multiplex PCR, while TCRdb's copy carries only in-frame clones and drops some. The data show around 170,000 clones, approximately 8.7% seen once. Points from the study as a whole: HLA influence on TCRB rearrangement stayed unresolved here. Across all four CD4+ subsets, people with type 1 diabetes showed modestly shorter TCRB CDR3s.

Germline values: CDR1 SEHNR, CDR2 FQNEAQ (reference sequence). With 3 bases removed from V and 4 bases from J, the gap between germline ends came to 9 bases. The CDR3 has 13 residues. This clone was found a few times. Its antigen remains unidentified. This clonotype was obtained from a woman aged 30 to 39 with type 1 diabetes. The rearrangement joins TRBV7-9 to TRBJ1-2; unclear D gene. Sequenced material: central memory CD4+ T cells from blood. The CDR3 protein is CASSLSIGYGYTF. In DNA, the CDR3 is TGTGCCAGCAGCTTGAGTATTGGCTATGGCTACACCTTC.